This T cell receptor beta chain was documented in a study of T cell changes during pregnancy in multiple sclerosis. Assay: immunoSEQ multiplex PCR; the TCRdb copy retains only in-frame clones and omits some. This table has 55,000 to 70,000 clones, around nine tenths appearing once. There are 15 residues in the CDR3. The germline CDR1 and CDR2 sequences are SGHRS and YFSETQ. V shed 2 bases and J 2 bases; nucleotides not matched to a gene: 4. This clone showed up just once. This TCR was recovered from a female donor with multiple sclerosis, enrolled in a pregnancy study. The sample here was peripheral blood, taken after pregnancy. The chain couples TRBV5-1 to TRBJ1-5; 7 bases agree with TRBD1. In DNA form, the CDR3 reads TGCGCCAGCAGCTTACAGGGGCTGGGCAATCAGCCCCAGCATTTT. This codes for CASSLQGLGNQPQHF.